These 9 T cell receptor beta chains were all obtained from the same sample, sequenced in a study of Graves' ophthalmopathy and Graves' hyperthyroidism. Beta-chain TCR CDR3 regions were amplified from RNA transcripts. After a first-round RT-PCR with HTBI primers, a second-round multiplex PCR was run. TCRdb re-derived calls from the multiplex PCR reads in MiXCR, one entry per CDR3 protein. The sample shows approximately 150,000 distinct CDR3 sequences, 35% to 45% of them seen only once. Sequencing input: peripheral blood. These receptors were obtained from a man aged 30 to 39 with Graves' ophthalmopathy.

In this sample, this clonotype turned up a few times. V usage is TRBV6-5 and J usage is TRBJ1-1; D may be TRBD1 (5 bases). This CDR3 has 14 residues. Trimming stripped 2 bases from V and 3 bases from J, with 10 bases between. The V gene's germline CDR1 is MNHEY and CDR2 SVGAGI. The DNA of the CDR3 is TGTGCCAGCAGTTACGAGAGGGGTGACACTGAAGCTTTCTTT. It encodes CASSYERGDTEAFF.

The chain joins TRBV6-2 or TRBV6-3 to TRBJ1-1, with D unclear. Trimming took 7 bases from V and 1 from J, leaving 10 bases between them. The CDR3 extends over 13 amino acids. Germline values: CDR1 MNHEY, CDR2 SVGEGT. The CDR3 DNA reads as TGTGCCAGCACGTCGCTCTCGAACACTGAAGCTTTCTTT. Translation: CASTSLSNTEAFF.

This clonotype has ten or more counts. This chain connects TRBV12-3 or TRBV12-4 to TRBJ1-5, with 7 bases aligning to TRBD1. With V trimmed by 6 bases and J by 2 bases, 10 bases remained unmatched. The CDR3 length is 16 residues. DNA of the CDR3: TGTGCCAGCAGCCCTAGGGGTACAGGGGGCAATCAGCCCCAGCATTTT. Protein: CASSPRGTGGNQPQHF.

This clonotype was found a few times. The V call is TRBV6-1, the J call TRBJ1-6; possibly TRBD1 for D (5 bases). The CDR3 extends over 15 amino acids. Trimming left V 10 bases short and J 0 bases short, with 13 bases between. Per the germline V gene, CDR1 is MNHNS and CDR2 is SASEGT. The CDR3 DNA reads as TGTGCCATTATACAGGAGAGCTCCTATAATTCACCCCTCCACTTT. Protein: CAIIQESSYNSPLHF.

This sequence joins TRBV6-2 or TRBV6-3 and TRBJ1-5; 9 positions agree with TRBD1. V trimming: 0 bases; J trimming: 6 bases; junction bases outside the gene matches: 12. Germline lookup yields CDR1 MNHEY and CDR2 SVGEGT. This CDR3 has 18 amino acids. The CDR3: CASSYSIYPGQGGQPQHF. CDR3 bases: TGTGCCAGCAGTTACTCGATCTATCCGGGACAGGGTGGTCAGCCCCAGCATTTT.

This clonotype was seen many times. The chain has TRBV9 and TRBJ2-4; 7 nucleotides match TRBD2. This CDR3 has 15 residues. Germline values: CDR1 SGDLS, CDR2 YYNGEE. Unmatched junction bases numbered 6, after V lost 0 bases and J lost 6 bases. In nucleotides, the CDR3 is TGTGCCAGCAGCGTAGATACAGGCGGGGGAAACATTCAGTACTTC. This encodes CASSVDTGGGNIQYF. The complete variable domain, with remaining parts taken from reference TRBV9 and TRBJ2-4, reads DSGVTQTPKHLITATGQRVTLRCSPRSGDLSVYWYQQSLDQGLQFLIQYYNGEERAKGNILERFSAQQFPDLHSELNLSSLELGDSALYFCASSVDTGGGNIQYFGAGTRLSVL.

This clonotype came up many times. This rearrangement joins TRBV12-3 or TRBV12-4 to TRBJ1-1; TRBD1 might be the D (5 bases). Trimming left V 3 bases short and J 10 bases short, with 15 bases between. This CDR3 region has 13 residues. The CDR3 nucleotides are TGTGCCAGCAGTTTTAGGGGTCGATCGGGAGCTTTCTTT. Translating gives CASSFRGRSGAFF.

At least ten counts were recorded for this clonotype. V usage is TRBV12-3 or TRBV12-4 and J usage is TRBJ1-2; D unclear. Trimming removed 7 bases at V and 0 bases at J, with 18 bases between. The CDR3 is 16 residues long. Written as DNA, the CDR3 is TGTGCCAGCAAGGCCCTGGAGAGTGGGGCTAACTATGGCTACACCTTC. Encoded protein: CASKALESGANYGYTF.

This clonotype was seen many times. V gene TRBV29-1 combines with J gene TRBJ2-7; 8 bases are a match to TRBD2. Trimming removed 4 bases from V and 3 bases from J; junction bases left unmatched: 8. In germline, CDR1 is SQVTM, CDR2 ANQGSEA. This CDR3 contains 14 residues. The CDR3 DNA reads as TGCAGCGTTGGGACTAGCCGAGATATCTACGAGCAGTACTTC. Its protein product is CSVGTSRDIYEQYF.